A selection of T cell receptor beta chains follows, all from one sample in a study of radiotherapy plus CTLA-4 blockade in lung cancer. Sequenced by immunoSEQ multiplex PCR; TCRdb stores in-frame clones only, minus some. The sample has approximately 72,000 clones; approximately 80% are singletons. The material sequenced was peripheral blood, taken from a patient treated with radiotherapy plus ipilimumab. All receptors come from a human donor with non-small cell lung cancer who had a complete response to radiotherapy plus ipilimumab. Both conserved end residues are part of each CDR3. D genes are given only for firm matches. Size values are once, few and many counts, or a class for expanded clones, and some rows have none.

v_gene: TRBV6-5; d_gene: TRBD1; j_gene: TRBJ1-5; abundance: .; CDR3nt: TGTGCCAGCAGTTTTTCCGGGACAGGGAGAGAGCCCCAGCATTTT; CDR3aa: CASSFSGTGREPQHF
v_gene: TRBV7-9; d_gene: .; j_gene: TRBJ1-2; abundance: .; CDR3nt: TGTGCCAGCAACGACCTATCCTACTTCTATGGCTACACCTTC; CDR3aa: CASNDLSYFYGYTF
v_gene: TRBV5-1; d_gene: TRBD1; j_gene: TRBJ2-3; abundance: .; CDR3nt: TGCGCCAGCAGCTTTGGGACAGCTTACACAGATACGCAGTATTTT; CDR3aa: CASSFGTAYTDTQYF
v_gene: TRBV7-6; d_gene: .; j_gene: TRBJ2-1; abundance: .; CDR3nt: TGTGCCAGCACCTCCGGGACCTACAATGAGCAGTTCTTC; CDR3aa: CASTSGTYNEQFF
v_gene: TRBV11-2; d_gene: .; j_gene: TRBJ1-2; abundance: .; CDR3nt: TGTGCCAGCCGACCGATTAGGGCCAAGGGGGGGTATGGCTACACCTTC; CDR3aa: CASRPIRAKGGYGYTF
v_gene: TRBV4-1; d_gene: .; j_gene: TRBJ2-1; abundance: .; CDR3nt: TGCGCCAGCAGCCAAGATCCTAGCGTCTACAATGAGCAGTTCTTC; CDR3aa: CASSQDPSVYNEQFF
v_gene: TRBV11-2; d_gene: TRBD1; j_gene: TRBJ2-1; abundance: .; CDR3nt: TGTGCCAGCAGCTGGAAACCGGGACAGTCTCTCTACAATGAGCAGTTCTTC; CDR3aa: CASSWKPGQSLYNEQFF
v_gene: TRBV6-4; d_gene: .; j_gene: TRBJ2-3; abundance: .; CDR3nt: TGTGCCAGCAGTGACAGGGCCACAGATACGCAGTATTTT; CDR3aa: CASSDRATDTQYF
v_gene: TRBV7-2; d_gene: .; j_gene: TRBJ2-7; abundance: .; CDR3nt: TGTGCCAGCAGCACACGAGAGGGAGAGCAGTACTTC; CDR3aa: CASSTREGEQYF
v_gene: TRBV27; d_gene: TRBD1; j_gene: TRBJ2-3; abundance: .; CDR3nt: TGTGCCAGCATACGCTTCGGACAGGGGGAGGCAGATACGCAGTATTTT; CDR3aa: CASIRFGQGEADTQYF
v_gene: TRBV25-1; d_gene: TRBD1; j_gene: TRBJ1-2; abundance: .; CDR3nt: TGTGCCAGCAGTGATCGGACAGGCGCTAACTATGGCTACACCTTC; CDR3aa: CASSDRTGANYGYTF
v_gene: TRBV25-1; d_gene: .; j_gene: TRBJ2-1; abundance: once; CDR3nt: TGTGCCAGCAGTGGAGAGGTCTCCTACAATGAGCAGTTCTTC; CDR3aa: CASSGEVSYNEQFF
v_gene: TRBV6-5; d_gene: TRBD1; j_gene: TRBJ1-1; abundance: .; CDR3nt: TGTGCCAGCAGGGAGGGGGCAAGTACTGAAGCTTTCTTT; CDR3aa: CASREGASTEAFF
v_gene: TRBV13; d_gene: .; j_gene: TRBJ2-7; abundance: .; CDR3nt: TGTGCCAGCAGCTTAGGAGCCTACGAGCAGTACTTC; CDR3aa: CASSLGAYEQYF
v_gene: TRBV7-9; d_gene: .; j_gene: TRBJ1-1; abundance: .; CDR3nt: TGTGCCAGCAGCTTACCGGGACCCCGCGTTACTGAAGCTTTCTTT; CDR3aa: CASSLPGPRVTEAFF
v_gene: TRBV4-1; d_gene: TRBD2; j_gene: TRBJ2-1; abundance: once; CDR3nt: TGCGCCAGCAGCTATGGACTAGCGGGTAACAATGAGCAGTTCTTC; CDR3aa: CASSYGLAGNNEQFF